This T cell receptor beta chain was sequenced during a study of OX40 agonist ivuxolimab in advanced cancers. Overall study findings and caveats: Relative to CD4+ cells, CD8+ T cells on average had more expanded clones. Among expanded peripheral T cells, antigen specificity went undetermined.

V lost 5 bases to trimming and J lost 1 base, with 7 bases between them. The CDR3 covers 13 residues. Germline loops: CDR1 SNHLY, CDR2 FYNNEI. Data came from immunoSEQ multiplex PCR; TCRdb stores just in-frame clones and leaves some out. The sample holds 60,000 to 65,000 clones, 70% to 90% seen once. On this clone: The antigen remains unidentified.

The receptor's source is an adult with an advanced solid tumor such as melanoma, head and neck, liver or kidney cancer. V usage is TRBV2 and J usage is TRBJ2-3; D tentatively fits TRBD1 or TRBD2 (5 bases each). This sample comprised CD4+ or CD8+ T cells sorted from blood, obtained in a trial of the OX40 agonist ivuxolimab. The DNA of the CDR3 is TGTGCCAGCAGTCGGGACGGCACAGATACGCAGTATTTT. Residues: CASSRDGTDTQYF.